This T cell receptor beta chain was identified in a study of blood T cell repertoires in COVID-19. The CDR3 spans 17 residues. Deletions cut 2 bases from V and 3 bases from J, with 17 bases between. Germline V gene sequence: CDR1 MNHEY, CDR2 SVGEGT. In the original analysis: Reference gene primer amplification yielded estimated nucleated cell counts. The data were produced by immunoSEQ multiplex PCR, yet TCRdb's version contains in-frame clones alone and is incomplete. V, J and clone size are taken as reported in that table, and D and trimming were inferred from the DNA itself. The sample lists some 200,000 clones; 86% were seen once.

The clonotype was recovered from a woman aged 45-60 years in a cohort exposed to, infected with or recovered from COVID-19 (not recorded which). Specimen: PBMCs or T cells enriched from blood (not recorded which). This chain connects TRBV6-2 or TRBV6-3 to TRBJ1-5; TRBD1 might be the D (5 bases). The CDR3 nucleotides read TGTGCCAGCAGTTACGTTTTAAACAGGACGGACAATCAGCCCCAGCATTTT. Protein: CASSYVLNRTDNQPQHF.